The present T cell receptor (beta chain) was sequenced within a study of CD8 T cells in Susac syndrome. Through negative isolation, CD4+ and CD8+ T cells were obtained, while TEMRA cells were enriched using FACS. The study, taken as a whole, reports: Repertoires of Susac syndrome CD4+ T cells lacked clonal expansion.

Concerning this clonotype: Its antigen is currently unknown.

Germline CDR1 MNHEY, CDR2 SMNVEV (reference sequence). CDR3 length: 13 amino acids. Trimming took off 2 bases at V and 7 bases at J, with 11 bases between the two ends. RNA was extracted with the RNeasy kit, and a quantity of roughly 0.5 to 1 ug was reverse transcribed using random hexamers. It was immunoSEQ multiplex PCR that amplified TCR beta CDR3 across 54 Vbeta and 13 Jbeta. TCRdb processed the immunoSEQ multiplex PCR reads anew with MiXCR; each CDR3 protein has one entry. The sample includes 150,000 or so distinct CDR3 sequences, 85% to 95% seen only once; the top ten take 0.15% to 0.2%. V and J are TRBV27 and TRBJ1-1, with no clear D. The origin of this receptor is a human donor with Susac syndrome. Sequenced sample: CD4+ T cells from PBMCs. The CDR3 region is CASSLIGRGEAFF. The CDR3 nucleotides are TGTGCCAGCAGTTTAATTGGAAGAGGTGAAGCTTTCTTT.